Detailed here is one T cell receptor (beta chain). Its target antigen remains unknown. Qualities for individual bases were not recorded, and no much larger clone is one base off. Genomic DNA was isolated from the sorted cells so that the TCRbeta CDR3 region could be sequenced. The immunoSEQ Assay was used to sequence the TCRbeta CDR3 regions. Not all clones reach the TCRdb copy of this immuneACCESS table, which keeps in-frame sequences only. Checked studies attribute under half of the gap to unresolved V genes and leave the rest unexplained. In this sample the table shows around 81,000 clones, roughly 90% of which occur a single time. About 1% of the sample goes to the ten largest clones. The trial excluded patients who had a history of autoimmune disease or who were on systemic immunosuppression. Peripheral blood for TCR sequencing was drawn from every dose cohort at baseline, at cycle 4 day 1 and at cycle 7 day 1. The samples were taken from a phase I, first-in-human, multicenter, open-label dose-escalation trial of ivuxolimab. The trial enrolled adults with locally advanced or metastatic head and neck squamous cell, hepatocellular, melanoma or renal cell carcinoma. Before TCR sequencing, CD4+ T cells and CD8+ T cells were sorted from peripheral blood as separate populations.

CDR1 and CDR2, looked up from the germline V gene, are MDHEN and SYDVKM. V lost 2 bases and J lost 2 bases; the stretch between them is 19 bases long. Measured from the cysteine to the phenylalanine, the CDR3 is 18 residues long. The CDR3 DNA has 54 bases and is translated from base 1. The data belong to a study of OX40 agonist ivuxolimab in advanced cancers. Study-level background: Ivuxolimab, which targeted the costimulatory receptor OX40 (CD134), was an agonistic, fully human IgG2 monoclonal antibody. Intravenous ivuxolimab was administered to patients every 2 weeks at six dose levels: 0.01, 0.1, 0.3, 1.5, 3 and 10 mg/kg. Of the 50 to 55 patients in dose escalation, about 20 had hepatocellular carcinoma, approximately 15 had melanoma, 9 had renal cell carcinoma and 9 had head and neck cancer. A male proportion of around 80% and a mean age of around 60 years, ranging from roughly 20 to 80, were recorded for the dose-escalation cohort. Patients were allowed to have had prior anti-PD-1, anti-PD-L1 or anti-CTLA-4 therapy, and 40% of the dose-escalation patients had been treated with checkpoint inhibitors. Three dose-escalation patients achieved partial responses, one with hepatocellular carcinoma and two with cutaneous melanoma. Peripheral TCRbeta sequencing aimed to test whether ivuxolimab altered TCR sequence diversity and caused clonal T-cell expansion. The monotherapy dose-escalation portion (N of about 50 patients) of the phase I ivuxolimab trial is reported in the paper.

What the research found in general, with its limitations: Which antigens the clonally expanded peripheral T cells were specific for was not determined. At doses from 0.1 to 3.0 mg/kg, clonal expansion was seen in both CD4+ and CD8+ blood T cells between baseline and week 6. After ivuxolimab, CD8+ T cells had more expanded clones than CD4+ T cells on average. In the 0.1-3.0 mg/kg groups, partial responders were among the patients with the lowest normalized peripheral clonal expansion, particularly in CD8+ T cells. Low levels of normalized T-cell clonal expansion were also seen in some nonresponding patients.

This sequence was found in an adult with an advanced solid tumor such as melanoma, head and neck, liver or kidney cancer. The sequenced sample was CD4+ or CD8+ T cells sorted from blood, obtained in a trial of the OX40 agonist ivuxolimab. This chain joins TRBV28 to TRBJ1-3; the D gene is unclear. CDR3 protein: CASSLAQPLGLPGNTIYF. The base sequence is TGTGCCAGCAGTTTAGCCCAACCTTTAGGACTTCCTGGAAACACCATATATTTT.